This T cell receptor beta chain was identified during a study of T cell responses to AZD1222 COVID-19 vaccine. Researchers grouped second doses given at about 4 or about 12 weeks into one pool. Germline-derived CDR1 and CDR2 are MRHNA and SNTAGT. The CDR3 runs to 14 residues. V shed 3 bases and J shed 16 bases, with 22 bases lying between them. Measured with immunoSEQ multiplex PCR; TCRdb has only the in-frame clones, and not every one. Altogether 100,000 to 120,000 clones are present, less than 95% being singletons, with the ten largest covering 2.5% to 3%. The source is an adult who received the AZD1222 COVID-19 vaccine. This chain uses TRBV6-4 with TRBJ2-1; D remains unclear. This specimen consisted of peripheral blood, obtained 28 days after the second AZD1222 dose. The CDR3 DNA reads as TGTGCCAGCAGTGAAAAGGGCCGGGTTAGTTGGACCTTCTTC. Amino acids: CASSEKGRVSWTFF.